The next 30 T cell receptor beta chains were all read from a single sample in a study of sequential checkpoint blockade in melanoma. Regarding treatment: randomized to nivolumab then ipilimumab (arm A) or the reverse (arm B). Using immunoSEQ multiplex PCR, the repertoire was profiled, and TCRdb retains in-frame clones only, with some absent. This sample has tens of thousands of clones, with approximately 68% found just once. Material: CD8+ T cells sorted from blood (inferred from file names), obtained from a patient given nivolumab and ipilimumab in sequence. These receptors all stem from a human donor with melanoma.

This CDR3 is CASSEFRTGTEAFF. The CDR3 DNA is TGTGCCAGCAGTGAATTCAGGACAGGCACTGAAGCTTTCTTT. The V call is TRBV2, the J call TRBJ1-1; 7 bases line up with TRBD1. The V gene end was trimmed by 2 bases and the J gene end by 4 bases; junction bases not matched to a gene: 4. Germline values: CDR1 SNHLY, CDR2 FYNNEI. This CDR3 contains 14 residues.

V gene TRBV5-7 combines with J gene TRBJ2-1, with D perhaps TRBD2 (7 bases). TRBV5-7 is recorded as an ORF, its role being uncertain. Trimming cost V 4 bases and J 8 bases, with 10 bases left between them. The CDR3 is 12 residues long. The CDR3 spells CASSPGGHEQFF. The CDR3 DNA reads as TGTGCCAGCAGCCCGGGGGGCCATGAGCAGTTCTTC.

The chain uses TRBV27 and TRBJ1-2, with a possible D match to TRBD1 (5 bases). The CDR3 length is 12 residues. Germline V lookup: CDR1 MNHEY, CDR2 SMNVEV (reference sequence). Deletions cut 5 bases from V and 4 bases from J, with 8 bases between. CDR3 coding DNA: TGTGCCAGCAGTGGAGGGGTCTATGGCTACACCTTC. Its protein product is CASSGGVYGYTF.

The chain is built from TRBV13 and TRBJ1-1; 8 nucleotides agree with TRBD1. The CDR3 extends over 13 amino acids. Trimming took 5 bases from V and 5 from J; bases not matched to a gene: 4. CDR1 and CDR2 (germline): PRHDT, FYEKMQ (reference sequence). Here the CDR3 DNA reads TGTGCCAGCAGCCGGACAGGGTATACTGAAGCTTTCTTT. Encoded protein: CASSRTGYTEAFF.

This clone was counted between two and nine times. The chain is built from TRBV6-4 and TRBJ2-5; 14 bases align to TRBD2. The CDR3 consists of 16 residues. Unmatched junction bases numbered 1, after V lost 0 bases and J lost 4 bases. Germline CDR1 MRHNA, CDR2 SNTAGT. DNA of the CDR3: TGTGCCAGCAGTGACTCGACTAGCGGGGGGGCAGAGACCCAGTACTTC. Translating gives CASSDSTSGGAETQYF.

This chain links TRBV6-4 with TRBJ2-2; 7 bases match TRBD1. With 5 bases clipped from V and 1 base from J, the junction kept 1 base outside the gene matches. From germline, CDR1 is MRHNA and CDR2 SNTAGT. CDR3 size: 14 residues. CDR3 sequence reads: CASSWTGNTGELFF. The CDR3 bases are TGTGCCAGCAGTTGGACAGGGAACACCGGGGAGCTGTTTTTT.

CDR3 sequence: CASSEAGYQETQYF. The CDR3 DNA is TGTGCCAGCAGCGAAGCAGGGTACCAAGAGACCCAGTACTTC. The rearrangement joins TRBV7-3 to TRBJ2-5; D perhaps matches TRBD1 (5 bases). V dropped 5 bases and J dropped 0 bases, with 10 bases sitting between them. The V gene's germline CDR1 is SGHTA and CDR2 FQGTGA. This CDR3 has 14 residues.

This clone is labeled as medium-sized. The junction departs from germline at one end; a sequencing error may be responsible. The chain is built from TRBV2 and TRBJ1-5; 8 bases fit TRBD1. This CDR3 comprises 17 residues. The germline gives CDR1 SNHLY, CDR2 FYNNEI. The CDR3: CASSEAPWTGLNQPQHF. The CDR3 coding sequence is TGTGCCAGCAGCGAAGCCCCGTGGACAGGGCTTAATCAGCCCCAGCATTTT.

V usage is TRBV5-6 and J usage is TRBJ1-2, with 9 nucleotides matching TRBD1. V was pared by 2 bases and J by 3 bases, with 8 bases of the junction left unmatched. The germline gives CDR1 SGHDT, CDR2 YYEEEE. CDR3 length equals 16 residues. The CDR3 region is CASSLGHRGPYYGYTF. The CDR3 nucleotides are TGTGCCAGCAGCTTAGGGCACAGGGGGCCCTACTATGGCTACACCTTC.

This chain links TRBV7-3 with TRBJ2-7; D is undetermined. Trimming pared 5 bases from V and 0 bases from J, leaving 11 bases between. The CDR3 length is 14 residues. Germline V gene sequence: CDR1 SGHTA, CDR2 FQGTGA. The DNA for the CDR3 is TGTGCCAGCAGCCCCAACGGCGGCTCCTACGAGCAGTACTTC. Its translation: CASSPNGGSYEQYF.

This chain uses TRBV4-1 with TRBJ2-1; 7 positions agree with TRBD1. The germline CDR1 and CDR2 sequences are MGHRA and YSYEKL. The V gene end was trimmed by 0 bases and the J gene end by 8 bases; junction bases not matched to a gene: 7. This CDR3 region has 15 residues. The CDR3 DNA sequence: TGCGCCAGCAGCCAAGATAGACAAGGGGGCGATGAGCAGTTCTTC. It specifies CASSQDRQGGDEQFF.

The CDR3 bases are TGTGCCAGCAGCACTATCGGGACTAGCGGGGGGGCAACCTACAATGAGCAGTTCTTC. This sequence encodes CASSTIGTSGGATYNEQFF. The chain employs TRBV7-9 and TRBJ2-1; 16 bases agree with TRBD2. V lost 5 bases to trimming and J lost 2 bases; unmatched junction nucleotides: 9. CDR3 length: 19 amino acids. From germline, CDR1 is SEHNR and CDR2 FQNEAQ (reference sequence).

This clone has only a few counts. The chain has TRBV28 and TRBJ1-1, with TRBD1 matching over 8 bases. Per the germline V gene, CDR1 is MDHEN and CDR2 is SYDVKM. With 6 bases clipped from V and 4 bases from J, the junction kept 7 bases outside the gene matches. The CDR3 is 14 amino acids. The CDR3 region is CASSLVTGGTEAFF. Written as DNA, the CDR3 is TGTGCCAGCAGCCTTGTTACAGGGGGCACTGAAGCTTTCTTT.

The CDR3 reads CASTGPVNYGYTF. Written as DNA, the CDR3 is TGTGCCAGCACCGGTCCCGTCAACTATGGCTACACCTTC. This chain links TRBV2 with TRBJ1-2; D gene ambiguous. The CDR3 sequence is 13 residues long. V gave up 7 bases and J gave up 2 bases, with 11 bases separating them. Germline values: CDR1 SNHLY, CDR2 FYNNEI.

The chain employs TRBV4-1 and TRBJ1-1, with TRBD1 as a possible D gene (5 bases). The germline CDR1 and CDR2 sequences are MGHRA and YSYEKL. V was shortened by 4 bases and J by 2 bases, with 17 bases between the two germline ends. The CDR3 is 16 amino acids. The CDR3 region has the DNA TGCGCCAGCAGCCCGGGTAGGAGGGGTGTAAACACTGAAGCTTTCTTT. Translating it yields CASSPGRRGVNTEAFF.

The CDR3 reads CASSLGGGGYTF. CDR3 DNA sequence: TGTGCCAGCAGTTTAGGGGGGGGAGGCTACACCTTC. This chain links TRBV28 with TRBJ1-2; TRBD1 might be the D (5 bases). CDR1 MDHEN and CDR2 SYDVKM come from the germline V gene. There are 12 residues in the CDR3. The V end lost 2 bases, the J end lost 8 bases, and 9 bases lay between the germline ends.

The rearrangement links TRBV29-1 to TRBJ2-7; TRBD1 matches 8 bases. J lost 3 bases, V lost 5 bases, and 9 bases had no gene match. The length of the CDR3 is 14 residues. CDR1 is SQVTM, CDR2 ANQGSEA, per germline. The CDR3 protein is CSVSGTGNVYEQYF. CDR3 DNA: TGCAGCGTTTCAGGGACAGGAAACGTCTACGAGCAGTACTTC.

This clone showed up just a few times. The chain employs TRBV6-1 and TRBJ1-6, with 8 positions matching TRBD1. This CDR3 comprises 15 residues. Germline assignment: CDR1 MNHNS and CDR2 SASEGT. The ends lost 5 bases at V and 5 bases at J; junction bases unmatched: 5. Here the CDR3 DNA reads TGTGCCAGCAGTAAACAGGGGGGTAATAATTCACCCCTCCACTTT. It is translated as CASSKQGGNNSPLHF.

The chain couples TRBV9 to TRBJ2-3; 10 nucleotides line up with TRBD2. The V and J ends lost 1 base and 1 base, in that order; junction bases with no gene match: 15. The CDR3 sequence is 20 residues long. Germline assignment: CDR1 SGDLS and CDR2 YYNGEE. The CDR3 sequence is CASSVTPGGSGGTRTDTQYF. In nucleotides, the CDR3 is TGTGCCAGCAGCGTAACCCCCGGGGGTAGCGGGGGGACCCGCACAGATACGCAGTATTTT.

This clone occurred a few times. This chain links TRBV9 with TRBJ2-7, with D unresolved. Trimming cost V 2 bases and J 0 bases, with 6 bases left between them. The CDR3 has 13 residues. CDR1 SGDLS and CDR2 YYNGEE come from the germline V gene. CDR3 coding DNA: TGTGCCAGCAGCGTGGCCAGCTCCTACGAGCAGTACTTC. Encoded protein: CASSVASSYEQYF.

The V call is TRBV7-2, the J call TRBJ2-3; 16 bases fit TRBD2. Germline trimming cut 4 bases from V and 5 bases from J; bases unmatched to any gene: 6. The CDR3 contains 17 residues. CDR1 is SGHTA and CDR2 is FQGNSA in the germline V gene. CDR3 bases: TGTGCCAGCAGCTCGGGACTAGCGGGGGGGCTTGGAGATACGCAGTATTTT. Encoded protein: CASSSGLAGGLGDTQYF.

This clone has a handful of counts. This chain uses TRBV6-1 with TRBJ2-3; 13 nucleotides align to TRBD2. The CDR3 sequence is 16 residues long. Germline values: CDR1 MNHNS, CDR2 SASEGT. Losses at the gene ends were 5 bases for V and 1 base for J; bases not matched to a gene: 3. The CDR3 protein is CASSKGLAGGTDTQYF. CDR3 DNA sequence: TGTGCCAGCAGTAAAGGACTAGCGGGGGGCACAGATACGCAGTATTTT.

Turning to this clone: Other DNA sequences from this sample encode an identical CDR3 as well. This chain joins TRBV10-3 and TRBJ1-2, with TRBD1 as a possible D gene (5 bases). The germline CDR1 and CDR2 sequences are ENHRY and SYGVKD. The CDR3 sequence is 17 residues long. Trimming removed 4 bases at V and 5 bases at J, with 23 bases between. The CDR3 protein is CAISGPRDSPQAYGYTF. CDR3 sequence (DNA): TGTGCCATCAGTGGGCCCCGGGACTCCCCTCAGGCTTATGGCTACACCTTC.

The rearrangement uses TRBV9 and TRBJ2-1; the match to TRBD1 covers 8 bases. CDR3 size: 16 residues. The V gene's germline CDR1 is SGDLS and CDR2 YYNGEE. Trimming at V came to 3 bases and at J to 2 bases, leaving 7 bases not matched to a gene. The CDR3 DNA reads as TGTGCCAGCAGCGCACAGGGGGTACCTACCTACAATGAGCAGTTCTTC. It codes for CASSAQGVPTYNEQFF.

The rearrangement joins TRBV5-7 to TRBJ2-5; a weak D match, TRBD1 (5 bases). TRBV5-7 is identified as an open reading frame with a role that is uncertain. The CDR3 totals 12 residues. V shed 4 bases and J shed 8 bases, with 12 bases lying between them. The CDR3 here is CASSGLQGTQYF. In nucleotides, the CDR3 is TGTGCCAGCAGCGGGCTCCAGGGAACCCAGTACTTC.

The rearrangement links TRBV19 to TRBJ2-1; D is possibly TRBD2 (5 bases). This CDR3 is 16 amino acids long. Germline values: CDR1 LNHDA, CDR2 SQIVND (reference sequence). Deletions cut 3 bases from V and 0 bases from J, with 12 bases between. CDR3 region: CASSMMRVSSYNEQFF. CDR3 bases: TGTGCCAGTAGTATGATGAGGGTAAGCTCCTACAATGAGCAGTTCTTC.

The J gene is TRBJ1-3, the V gene TRBV9, with a possible D match to TRBD1 (5 bases). The CDR3 has 13 amino acids. From germline, CDR1 is SGDLS and CDR2 YYNGEE. Trimming stripped 3 bases from V and 8 bases from J, with 12 bases between. The CDR3 is CASSAGGEDTIYF. The CDR3 nucleotides read TGTGCCAGCAGCGCGGGGGGAGAGGACACCATATATTTT.

This clone has more than one count but fewer than ten. This chain uses TRBV7-9 with TRBJ2-7; D might be TRBD1 (5 bases). The CDR3 covers 13 residues. The V end was cut by 5 bases, the J end by 5 bases, with 13 bases between. Germline V CDR1 and CDR2: SEHNR, FQNEAQ (reference sequence). The CDR3 sequence is CASSLSLDNEQYF. DNA for the CDR3: TGTGCCAGCAGCCTGTCTCTGGACAACGAGCAGTACTTC. The entire variable domain, with the rest obtained from reference TRBV7-9 and TRBJ2-7, is as follows: DTGVSQNPRHKITKRGQNVTFRCDPISEHNRLYWYRQTLGQGPEFLTYFQNEAQLEKSRLLSDRFSAERPKGSFSTLEIQRTEQGDSAMYLCASSLSLDNEQYFGPGTRLTVT.

The V and J genes are TRBV28 and TRBJ2-2; the D gene is possibly TRBD1 (6 bases). The CDR3 is 18 residues long. Trimming shortened V by 3 bases and J by 7 bases, and 24 bases separated the two germline ends. CDR1 and CDR2 from the germline V gene are MDHEN and SYDVKM. CDR3 DNA: TGTGCCAGCAGTTTCCCCGGAACCGGGGACACCCCTTTCGGGGAGCTGTTTTTT. The encoded protein is CASSFPGTGDTPFGELFF. The variable domain in full, with the rest retrieved from reference TRBV28 and TRBJ2-2, is DVKVTQSSRYLVKRTGEKVFLECVQDMDHENMFWYRQDPGLGLRLIYFSYDVKMKEKGDIPEGYSVSREKKERFSLILESASTNQTSMYLCASSFPGTGDTPFGELFFGEGSRLTVL.

CDR3 sequence reads: CASSDPAANYGYTF. The DNA of the CDR3 is TGTGCCAGCAGTGATCCGGCGGCCAACTATGGCTACACCTTC. This sequence joins TRBV6-1 and TRBJ1-2; D gene unclear. The CDR3 runs 14 residues. Trimming took off 3 bases at V and 2 bases at J, with 10 bases between the two ends. Germline loops: CDR1 MNHNS, CDR2 SASEGT.